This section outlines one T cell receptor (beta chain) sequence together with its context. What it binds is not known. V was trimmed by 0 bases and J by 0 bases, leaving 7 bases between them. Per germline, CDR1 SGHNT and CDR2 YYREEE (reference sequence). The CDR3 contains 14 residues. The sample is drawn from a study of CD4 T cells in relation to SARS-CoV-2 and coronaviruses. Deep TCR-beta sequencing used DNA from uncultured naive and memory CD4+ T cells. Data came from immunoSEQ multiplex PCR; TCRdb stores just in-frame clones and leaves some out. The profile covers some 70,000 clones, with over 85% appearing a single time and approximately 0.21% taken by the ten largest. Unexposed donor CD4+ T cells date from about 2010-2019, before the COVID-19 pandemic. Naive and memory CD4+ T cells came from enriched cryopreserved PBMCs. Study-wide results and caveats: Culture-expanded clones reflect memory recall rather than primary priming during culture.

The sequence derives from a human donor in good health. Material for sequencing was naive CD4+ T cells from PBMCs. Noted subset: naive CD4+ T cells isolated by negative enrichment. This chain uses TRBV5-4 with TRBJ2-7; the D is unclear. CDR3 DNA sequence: TGTGCCAGCAGCTTGGCGGCGAGCTCCTACGAGCAGTACTTC. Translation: CASSLAASSYEQYF.